One T cell receptor (beta chain) is described in this entry. This clone was seen a few times. Its antigen is not yet known. No base quality information exists; no much larger clone differs at one position. To estimate absolute template abundance from read counts, synthetic TCR analog templates were spiked into each PCR. Using the immunoSEQ assay, TCRbeta CDR3 regions were amplified from genomic DNA with bias-controlled V and J gene primers. Sequencing of rearranged TCRbeta segments was performed at approximately 20X coverage. In the paper's pipeline: Sequencing errors were corrected by clustering and CDR3s were annotated against IMGT to assign V, D and J genes. Downstream analyses used only productive TCRbeta rearrangements and left out out-of-frame or stop-codon sequences. To compute clonality, Shannon entropy was normalized by the log of the number of unique productive sequences and then subtracted from one. Clones differing between time points or between blood and tumor were identified using Fisher's exact test with Benjamini-Hochberg correction, with an adjusted p below 0.01 applied as the threshold. TCRdb took over this immuneACCESS table, retaining in-frame rearrangements with V and J assigned. Such tables are incomplete; in checked studies, under half of the missing clones stem from an unresolved V gene, and the remainder is unexplained. V and J calls and clone size follow that table, whereas D and trimming were derived from the DNA. The sample yields tens of thousands of clones; 81% were counted once. The ten largest clones add up to 2.5% to 3% of the sample.

The cohort comprised 25 to 35 patients with locally advanced or metastatic urothelial carcinoma treated at Memorial Sloan Kettering on a trial protocol. Peripheral blood mononuclear cells were collected from each patient pretreatment and during treatment, giving between 1 and 8 total time points per patient. The Qiagen DNeasy Blood extraction kit was used to purify genomic DNA from total PBMCs and tumor samples. PBMCs were collected pretreatment and during treatment, and were isolated and stored as previously described. This sample is part of a study of PD-L1 blockade in urothelial cancer (dated by TCRdb to about 2017). With respect to the entire study: Therapy was started at some point between 2012 and 2014 for all patients, and atezolizumab 1,200 mg was administered intravenously every 3 weeks. Pretreatment blood TCR-seq was available for fewer than 30 patients, at least one posttreatment blood collection was obtained for approximately 24 patients, and tumor TCR-seq was available for approximately 24 patients. Blood samples were analyzed at 3 weeks after treatment start (second dose) and at 6 weeks after treatment start. Pretreatment tumor samples and matched peripheral blood, collected serially before and after atezolizumab treatment, underwent TCR sequencing. Progression-free survival longer than 6 months counted as durable clinical benefit, and TCR features were additionally tested against both progression-free and overall survival. Blood samples gave a median of around 140,000 T cells and approximately 80,000 unique TCRs, with a median clonality of around 0.074. Durable clinical benefit was achieved by nine patients and was not achieved by 20 patients. Patients had an ECOG performance status of 0 or 1 and had received between 0 and 3 prior chemotherapy regimens. About 90% of the 29 patients were males with bladder-origin urothelial cancer, and about two thirds of the roughly 30 reported a prior smoking history. The study was an exploratory multi-omic analysis of somatic, immune and clinical correlates of response to PD-L1 blockade with atezolizumab in urothelial cancer. In the same patients, whole exome sequencing and RNA sequencing of pretreatment tumors were performed in addition to TCR sequencing.

Study-wide conclusions, independent of this receptor: Greater expansion of tumor-associated TCR clones in peripheral blood 3 weeks after the start of treatment was observed in patients with durable benefit (n of about 21, p = 0.022). Because the sample size was small (n of about 29) and many exploratory analyses were performed, the results are intended to be hypothesis-generating. A pretreatment peripheral blood TCR clonality below the median was linked to improved progression-free and overall survival.

The sample consisted of PBMCs, taken around atezolizumab (anti-PD-L1) treatment. This TCR was recovered from a man between 65 and 85 years old with urothelial cancer.

The nucleotide sequence is TGTGCCACCAGCAGAGGCGGGACAGAGATGAACACTGAAGCTTTCTTT. The translation is CATSRGGTEMNTEAFF. This chain joins TRBV15 to TRBJ1-1, and TRBD1 aligns with 7 junction nucleotides. For this chain, trimming is 1 base at the V end and 0 bases at the J end, and the number of junction bases without a gene match is 5. According to the germline V gene (reference sequence), CDR1 reads LNHNV and CDR2 reads YYDKDF. CDR3 length: 16 amino acids, cysteine to phenylalanine. Only CDR3 DNA is held: 48 bases, read in frame from base 1.